The next 26 T cell receptor beta chains were all read from a single sample in a study of blood T cell repertoires in COVID-19 (TCRdb year 2020). Library preparation used the immunoSEQ multiplex PCR assay. TCRdb retrieved this table from immuneACCESS and kept in-frame rearrangements only. Not all clones are present; in checked studies, unresolved V genes account for under half, and no reason is known for the remainder. Here the sample has under 300,000 clones; 87% occur a single time. The ten largest clonotypes hold 7.2% of the sample. The sample taken for sequencing was peripheral blood. The origin of the receptors is a man in his sixties who had recovered from COVID-19.

The chain links TRBV6-1 to TRBJ2-2; 13 bases are a match to TRBD2. The germline V gene encodes CDR1 MNHNS and CDR2 SASEGT. The CDR3 is 18 residues long. The V and J ends lost 1 base and 2 bases, in that order; junction bases with no gene match: 4. The CDR3 loop reads CASSEEGLAGANTGELFF. The CDR3 nucleotides read TGTGCCAGCAGTGAAGAAGGACTAGCGGGGGCCAACACCGGGGAGCTGTTTTTT.

This clone was found a few times. The chain uses TRBV5-1 and TRBJ2-5; 7 nucleotides line up with TRBD1. CDR1 and CDR2 (germline): SGHRS, YFSETQ. The CDR3 has 16 residues. The ends lost 4 bases at V and 0 bases at J; junction bases unmatched: 9. The CDR3, as DNA: TGCGCCAGCAGCCTCGGGACAGTCTTTTACCAAGAGACCCAGTACTTC. The encoded protein is CASSLGTVFYQETQYF.

The chain has TRBV10-3 and TRBJ2-7; 8 bases line up with TRBD1. The CDR3 is 17 residues long. The junction had 11 bases not matched to a gene; V was cut back by 2 bases and J by 2 bases. Germline CDR1 ENHRY, CDR2 SYGVKD. As DNA, the CDR3 is TGTGCCATCAGTGAGACACCCGGGACAGGAGGGACCTACGAGCAGTACTTC. Residues: CAISETPGTGGTYEQYF.

The J gene is TRBJ2-5, the V gene TRBV12-5, with 12 bases lining up with TRBD2. Germline V gene data show CDR1 as LGHNT and CDR2 as FRNRAP. Losses at the gene ends were 5 bases for V and 6 bases for J; bases not matched to a gene: 7. The CDR3 extends over 15 amino acids. The CDR3 loop reads CASGQLAGGPQTQYF. The CDR3 DNA reads TGTGCTAGTGGTCAACTAGCGGGGGGCCCCCAGACCCAGTACTTC.

This clone has more than one count but fewer than ten. This sequence joins TRBV7-9 and TRBJ1-6; D remains ambiguous. Germline values: CDR1 SEHNR, CDR2 FQNEAQ (reference sequence). Trimming stripped 1 base from V and 4 bases from J, with 14 bases between. This CDR3 comprises 17 residues. The CDR3 here is CASSLDGPREYNSPLHF. The CDR3 nucleotides read TGTGCCAGCAGCTTAGATGGCCCTAGGGAGTATAATTCACCCCTCCACTTT. Using reference TRBV7-9 and TRBJ1-6 for the parts outside the CDR3, the full variable domain is DTGVSQNPRHKITKRGQNVTFRCDPISEHNRLYWYRQTLGQGPEFLTYFQNEAQLEKSRLLSDRFSAERPKGSFSTLEIQRTEQGDSAMYLCASSLDGPREYNSPLHFGNGTRLTVT.

Regarding this clone: The sample contains more than one DNA sequence encoding this CDR3. The chain carries TRBV30 and TRBJ1-2; perhaps TRBD1 as D (5 bases). The germline V gene has CDR1 GTSNPN and CDR2 SVGIG (reference sequence). Trimming left V 0 bases short and J 8 bases short, with 10 bases between. The CDR3 loop spans 12 amino acids. The CDR3 loop is CAWSVPRGGYTF. The CDR3 DNA reads TGTGCCTGGAGTGTACCAAGGGGAGGCTACACCTTC. The whole variable domain, filled in from reference TRBV30 and TRBJ1-2, reads SQTIHQWPATLVQPVGSPLSLECTVEGTSNPNLYWYRQAAGRGLQLLFYSVGIGQISSEVPQNLSASRPQDRQFILSSKKLLLSDSGFYLCAWSVPRGGYTFGSGTRLTVV.

The rearrangement uses TRBV9 and TRBJ2-1; TRBD2 is a possible D gene (6 bases). The V end lost 0 bases, the J end lost 4 bases, and 8 bases lay between the germline ends. The CDR3 is 14 amino acids. The germline V gene has CDR1 SGDLS and CDR2 YYNGEE. The CDR3 coding sequence is TGTGCCAGCAGCGTAGGGGGGGATTACAATGAGCAGTTCTTC. This codes for CASSVGGDYNEQFF.

The chain is built from TRBV20-1 and TRBJ1-5; no clear D. Deletions cut 3 bases from V and 9 bases from J, with 12 bases between. The CDR3 contains 12 residues. Germline V gene sequence: CDR1 DFQATT, CDR2 SNEGSKA (reference sequence). CDR3 region: CSASSYSRPQHF. CDR3 DNA sequence: TGCAGTGCTAGTAGTTACAGCCGGCCCCAGCATTTT.

The rearrangement uses TRBV30 and TRBJ1-1; 11 bases line up with TRBD1. Germline V gives CDR1 GTSNPN, CDR2 SVGIG (reference sequence). The CDR3 covers 13 residues. V shed 1 base, J shed 7 bases, and the junction held 2 bases outside the gene matches. DNA of the CDR3: TGTGCCTGGAGTGAGGGACAGGGGGGTGAAGCTTTCTTT. Protein: CAWSEGQGGEAFF.

The genes are TRBV11-2 and TRBJ2-3; D remains unclear. Germline loops: CDR1 SGHAT, CDR2 FQNNGV. V was pared by 3 bases and J by 9 bases, with 7 bases between. This CDR3 region has 11 residues. CDR3 region: CASSFVVTQYF. CDR3 sequence (DNA): TGTGCCAGCAGCTTCGTCGTCACGCAGTATTTT.

The gene calls are TRBV19 and TRBJ2-3, with 8 positions matching TRBD2. The CDR3 sequence is 13 residues long. From germline, CDR1 is LNHDA and CDR2 SQIVND (reference sequence). Trimming took 5 bases from V and 4 from J; bases not matched to a gene: 2. The CDR3 coding sequence is TGTGCCAGTAGTGTGACTAGCGCAGATACGCAGTATTTT. Residues: CASSVTSADTQYF.

The gene calls are TRBV3-1 (or the pseudogene TRBV3-2) and TRBJ2-3; D may be TRBD2 (7 bases). Germline V gene lookup returns CDR1 LGHDT and CDR2 YNNKEL (reference sequence). This CDR3 contains 14 residues. Trimming cost V 1 base and J 7 bases, with 12 bases left between them. In nucleotides, the CDR3 is TGTGCCAGCAGCCAAGGAGGGGGGGCATATACGCAGTATTTT. Translated: CASSQGGGAYTQYF.

The rearrangement uses TRBV24-1 and TRBJ2-2; no firm D call. Trimming stripped 7 bases from V and 6 bases from J, with 14 bases between. The CDR3 sequence is 14 residues long. From germline, CDR1 is KGHDR and CDR2 SFDVKD. The CDR3 sequence is CATSPLKRSGELFF. The CDR3 DNA is TGTGCCACCAGCCCGTTAAAGAGGTCCGGGGAGCTGTTTTTT.

This chain uses TRBV6-5 with TRBJ2-4; D perhaps matches TRBD2 (5 bases). This CDR3 comprises 13 residues. Germline-derived CDR1 and CDR2 are MNHEY and SVGAGI. With 5 bases removed from V and 8 bases from J, the gap between germline ends came to 13 bases. The CDR3 DNA is TGTGCCAGCAGTCGGACCGGGCGGGACATTCAGTACTTC. Translation gives CASSRTGRDIQYF.

This clone was observed a few times. The chain uses TRBV5-1 and TRBJ1-1; TRBD1 might be the D (6 bases). The CDR3 spans 14 residues. Germline values: CDR1 SGHRS, CDR2 YFSETQ. The germline V and J ends were trimmed by 6 bases and 3 bases, with 15 bases remaining between them. This CDR3 is CASTYGRGYTEAFF. Written as DNA, the CDR3 is TGCGCCAGCACGTATGGCAGGGGCTACACTGAAGCTTTCTTT.

This clone was observed a handful of times. The V and J genes are TRBV5-1 and TRBJ2-1, with D maybe TRBD1 (5 bases). The V gene's germline CDR1 is SGHRS and CDR2 YFSETQ. With 0 bases removed from V and 7 bases from J, the gap between germline ends came to 11 bases. The CDR3 runs to 14 residues. Here the CDR3 DNA reads TGCGCCAGCAGCTTGGTGGCAGGGAAAAATGAGCAGTTCTTC. Protein product: CASSLVAGKNEQFF.

This chain links TRBV3-1 (or the pseudogene TRBV3-2) with TRBJ2-3, with D possibly TRBD2 on 6 matching bases. The length of the CDR3 is 15 residues. The V end was cut by 8 bases, the J end by 4 bases, with 19 bases between. The germline CDR1 and CDR2 sequences are LGHDT and YNNKEL (reference sequence). Here the CDR3 DNA reads TGTGCCAGCGCCCCTGAATGGGGGGTGTCAGATACGCAGTATTTT. Its protein product is CASAPEWGVSDTQYF.

This chain connects TRBV11-3 to TRBJ2-5; 8 nucleotides align to TRBD1. Trimming cost V 6 bases and J 5 bases; bases outside gene matches: 8. This CDR3 contains 14 residues. Germline V gene data show CDR1 as SGHNT and CDR2 as YENEEA. CDR3 nucleotide sequence: TGTGCCAGCAGTCAAACAGGGGGGTCGGAGACCCAGTACTTC. It encodes CASSQTGGSETQYF.

The gene calls are TRBV4-1 and TRBJ2-3; D may be TRBD2 (6 bases). The length of the CDR3 is 16 residues. Germline V gene lookup returns CDR1 MGHRA and CDR2 YSYEKL. Trimming shortened V by 1 base and J by 5 bases, and 16 bases separated the two germline ends. Written as DNA, the CDR3 is TGCGCCAGCAGCCAAGGGTGGGGGGAGAGAGGAGATACGCAGTATTTT. It translates to CASSQGWGERGDTQYF.

The chain uses TRBV2 and TRBJ2-7; a possible D gene is TRBD1 (6 bases). The CDR3 has 15 amino acids. Trimming removed 4 bases from V and 4 bases from J, with 17 bases in between. Germline CDR1 SNHLY, CDR2 FYNNEI. The CDR3 nucleotides are TGTGCCAGCAGTGCAGACCTACAGGGACCTTACGAGCAGTACTTC. Protein sequence: CASSADLQGPYEQYF.

J is TRBJ2-5 and V is TRBV5-5, with TRBD1 matching over 7 bases. This CDR3 comprises 16 residues. Germline CDR1 is SGHKS and CDR2 is YYEKEE (reference sequence). V lost 4 bases and J lost 1; bases outside the gene matches: 10. CDR3 sequence: CASSVGPGQFQETQYF. In DNA form, the CDR3 reads TGTGCCAGCAGCGTTGGGCCGGGACAGTTCCAAGAGACCCAGTACTTC.

The chain combines TRBV5-1 with TRBJ1-2, with a weak D call TRBD1 (5 bases). Germline CDR1 reads SGHRS; CDR2 reads YFSETQ. V was trimmed by 0 bases and J by 8 bases, leaving 14 bases between them. The CDR3 is made up of 14 amino acids. Here the CDR3 reads CASSLEGRKEGYTF. The CDR3 DNA follows: TGCGCCAGCAGCTTGGAGGGGCGGAAGGAGGGCTACACCTTC.

The CDR3 nucleotides are TGTGCCAGCAGCGAGGGGGTCTTCCATGGCTACACCTTC. Translated, it gives CASSEGVFHGYTF. V is TRBV9 and J is TRBJ1-2; a weak D match, TRBD1 (6 bases). This CDR3 comprises 13 residues. The V and J ends lost 3 bases and 6 bases respectively, with 12 bases between them. Per germline, CDR1 SGDLS and CDR2 YYNGEE.

This sequence joins TRBV7-8 and TRBJ1-5, with 7 nucleotides matching TRBD1. J lost 6 bases, V lost 0 bases, and 14 bases had no gene match. Germline V gene sequence: CDR1 SGHVS, CDR2 FQNEAQ. CDR3 size: 18 residues. This chain's CDR3 is CASSLAMIRNRGGQPQHF. As DNA, the CDR3 is TGTGCCAGCAGCTTAGCGATGATAAGGAACAGGGGTGGTCAGCCCCAGCATTTT. Supplemented by reference TRBV7-8 and TRBJ1-5, the full variable domain reads GAGVSQSPRYKVAKRGQDVALRCDPISGHVSLFWYQQALGQGPEFLTYFQNEAQLDKSGLPSDRFFAERPEGSVSTLKIQRTQQEDSAVYLCASSLAMIRNRGGQPQHFGDGTRLSIL.

This clone is a singleton in its sample. This chain uses TRBV2 with TRBJ2-3; 8 nucleotides line up with TRBD1. The CDR3 loop spans 15 amino acids. Per the germline V gene, CDR1 is SNHLY and CDR2 is FYNNEI. V dropped 4 bases and J dropped 3; count of bases not matched to a gene: 6. The CDR3: CASSAGTGGTDTQYF. In DNA form, the CDR3 reads TGTGCCAGCAGTGCCGGGACAGGAGGAACAGATACGCAGTATTTT. The full variable domain, rest sourced from reference TRBV2 and TRBJ2-3, is EPEVTQTPSHQVTQMGQEVILRCVPISNHLYFYWYRQILGQKVEFLVSFYNNEISEKSEIFDDQFSVERPDGSNFTLKIRSTKLEDSAMYFCASSAGTGGTDTQYFGPGTRLTVL.

This sequence joins TRBV5-1 and TRBJ1-6, with 7 nucleotides matching TRBD1. Trimming took 1 base from V and 0 from J; bases not matched to a gene: 4. Germline V CDR1 and CDR2: SGHRS, YFSETQ. This CDR3 region has 17 residues. The CDR3 sequence is CASSLRRDSSYNSPLHF. Here the CDR3 DNA reads TGCGCCAGCAGCTTGCGGCGGGACAGCTCCTATAATTCACCCCTCCACTTT.